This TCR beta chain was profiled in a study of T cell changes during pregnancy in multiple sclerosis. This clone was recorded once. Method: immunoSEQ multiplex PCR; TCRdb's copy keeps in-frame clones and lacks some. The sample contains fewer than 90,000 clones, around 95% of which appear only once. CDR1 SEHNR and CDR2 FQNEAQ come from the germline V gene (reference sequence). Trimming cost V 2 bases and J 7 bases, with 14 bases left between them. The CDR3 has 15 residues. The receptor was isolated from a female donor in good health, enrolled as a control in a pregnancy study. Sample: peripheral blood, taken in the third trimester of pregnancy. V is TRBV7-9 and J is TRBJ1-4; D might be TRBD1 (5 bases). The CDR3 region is CASSLRGRVLEKLFF. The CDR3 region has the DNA TGTGCCAGCAGCTTAAGAGGCAGGGTCCTTGAAAAACTGTTTTTT. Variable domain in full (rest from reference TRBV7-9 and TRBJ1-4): DTGVSQNPRHKITKRGQNVTFRCDPISEHNRLYWYRQTLGQGPEFLTYFQNEAQLEKSRLLSDRFSAERPKGSFSTLEIQRTEQGDSAMYLCASSLRGRVLEKLFFGSGTQLSVL.